This record concerns one T cell receptor beta chain sequence. Libraries were prepared by immunoSEQ multiplex PCR; TCRdb keeps only in-frame clonotypes and omits some of them. Among about 300,000 clones listed, around nine tenths were seen once. This sample was included in a study of blood T cell repertoires in COVID-19. For the study at large: Acute and convalescent COVID-19 samples came from the United States, Italy and Spain.

The germline CDR1 and CDR2 sequences are MGHRA and YSYEKL. The CDR3 is made up of 13 amino acids. Trimming left V 1 base short and J 4 bases short, with 5 bases between. Sequenced material: PBMCs or T cells enriched from blood (not recorded which). The chain combines TRBV4-1 with TRBJ2-1; possible D gene TRBD1, 5 bases. The clonotype comes from a woman between 18 and 30 years old who had recovered from COVID-19. The CDR3 bases are TGCGCCAGCAGCCAAGGACAGTACAATGAGCAGTTCTTC. Translating it yields CASSQGQYNEQFF.